Each of the 18 T cell receptor delta chains below was sequenced from the same sample in a study of gamma-delta T cells after stem cell transplantation. TCRdb used CATT to re-call clones from the RT-PCR reads. The sample lists approximately 1,400 delta-chain clones, 5.5% occurring once. The specimen was gamma-delta T cells. Every receptor here comes from a human donor. It is not recorded whose cells these are; they may come from a transplant donor.

This clone is deemed medium-sized. A far bigger clonotype differs at one base, so this is likely a read error. This chain connects TRDV2 to TRDJ3; 9 positions match TRDD3. Germline V gene data show CDR1 as GEAIGNYY and CDR2 as EKD. The CDR3 has 22 amino acids. The trim removed 3 bases at V and 1 base at J, leaving 18 bases unmatched. DNA of the CDR3: TGTGCCTGTGACTTTACTGGGGGAGGTTATGAGGAATCATCCTGGGACACCCGACAGATGTTTTTC. This gives the protein CACDFTGGGYEESSWDTRQMFF.

Remarks on this clone: TCRdb attributes to this sequence the protein of a much larger clone, which differs from the DNA translation at residue 4; a read error is likely, and the protein displayed is translated from the DNA. This chain uses TRDV2 with TRDJ1, with 13 positions matching TRDD3. CDR3 length: 18 amino acids. CDR1 is GEAIGNYY, CDR2 EKD, per germline. As DNA, the CDR3 is TGTGCCTGTGGCACCGTGGGACTGGGGGATACGAGGACCGATAAACTCATCTTT. Protein: CACGTVGLGDTRTDKLIF.

This clone turned up a few times. The TCRdb record carries a much larger clone's protein, which differs from this DNA's translation at residue 6; a read error is the likely cause, and the protein listed here is the DNA translation. The chain carries TRDV2 and TRDJ1, with D uncertain. The length of the CDR3 is 14 residues. Germline V gene lookup returns CDR1 GEAIGNYY and CDR2 EKD. The V end was cut by 0 bases, the J end by 0 bases, with 7 bases between. The CDR3 sequence is CACDTPANTDKLIF. CDR3 sequence (DNA): TGTGCCTGTGACACCCCCGCAAACACCGATAAACTCATCTTT.

The table lists this clone with a few counts. The protein TCRdb gives is from a much larger clone and does not agree with this DNA's translation at residue 21, likely a read error; the protein shown here comes from the DNA. The gene calls are TRDV1 and TRDJ2, with 8 positions matching TRDD2. The CDR3 is 23 residues long. Germline V gives CDR1 TSWWSYY, CDR2 QGS. The CDR3 reads CALDCTSYQSECAGAPGAAQPFF. The CDR3 bases are TGTGCTCTTGACTGTACTTCCTACCAAAGTGAGTGTGCTGGGGCCCCAGGGGCAGCACAACCCTTCTTT.

A remark on this clone: Since a far larger clone is one base different, this is likely a read error. This same CDR3 is encoded by further DNA sequences in the sample. CDR3 DNA: TGTGCCTGTGATACCGTAGTGGGGGATACGACCCCCCCCTGGGACACCCGACAGATGTTTTTC. It codes for CACDTVVGDTTPPWDTRQMFF. This chain joins TRDV2 and TRDJ3, with 11 bases matching TRDD3. The V gene end was trimmed by 4 bases and the J gene end by 2 bases; junction bases not matched to a gene: 15. The CDR3 length is 21 residues. Per the germline V gene, CDR1 is GEAIGNYY and CDR2 is EKD.

Note on this clone: A read error is likely here: a far larger clone is one base away. Other DNA sequences from this sample encode an identical CDR3 as well. V is TRDV2 and J is TRDJ1; 13 bases are a match to TRDD3. Per germline, CDR1 GEAIGNYY and CDR2 EKD. This CDR3 contains 17 residues. V was pared by 0 bases and J by 4 bases, with 7 bases of the junction left unmatched. The CDR3: CACDTVGDWGIRDKLIF. In nucleotides, the CDR3 is TGTGCCTGTGACACCGTCGGCGACTGGGGGATACGCGATAAACTCATCTTT.

There are a few counts of this clone. Translating this DNA gives a protein that differs at residue 19 from the TCRdb one, which belongs to a much larger clone; a read error is likely, and the protein shown is this translation. This chain connects TRDV1 to TRDJ2, with TRDD2 identical over 8 bases. CDR1 and CDR2 from the germline V gene are TSWWSYY and QGS. This CDR3 is 23 amino acids long. With V trimmed by 7 bases and J by 9 bases, 37 bases remained unmatched. DNA for the CDR3: TGTGCTCTTGACTGTACTTCCTACCAAAGTGAGTGTGCTGGGGCCCCAGGGGCAACACAACTCTTCTTT. It translates to CALDCTSYQSECAGAPGATQLFF.

This clone came up a few times. This DNA's translation and the protein TCRdb lists, from a much larger clone, do not match at residue 5, likely due to a read error; the protein shown is translated from the DNA. This chain connects TRDV2 to TRDJ1; TRDD3 matches at 9 bases. Germline lookup yields CDR1 GEAIGNYY and CDR2 EKD. This CDR3 is 17 amino acids long. V dropped 2 bases and J dropped 0; count of bases not matched to a gene: 9. The CDR3 nucleotides read TGTGCCTGTGACATACTGGGGGAGAGGGGGAACACCGATAAACTCATCTTT. As protein: CACDILGERGNTDKLIF.

This clone has only a few counts. Given a far larger clone just one base away, this is likely a sequencing read error. J is TRDJ1 and V is TRDV2; a weak D match, TRDD3 (6 bases). The CDR3 length is 19 residues. The V end lost 3 bases, the J end lost 0 bases, and 25 bases lay between the germline ends. CDR1 is GEAIGNYY and CDR2 is EKD in the germline V gene. The CDR3: CACDDLRRGNPSHTDKLIF. In nucleotides, the CDR3 is TGTGCCTGTGACGATCTTAGGCGGGGGAACCCCTCTCACACCGATAAACTCATCTTT.

This clone was seen a few times. The germline gene is not matched at one end of the junction; a read error may be the cause. V and J are TRDV2 and TRDJ1, with D possibly being TRDD3 (5 bases). Germline CDR1 and CDR2: GEAIGNYY and EKD. This CDR3 has 20 residues. The CDR3 loop is CACDTVGGDRSQNGTDTLIF. The CDR3 bases are TGTGCCTGTGACACCGTCGGGGGTGACAGGTCCCAAAATGGCACCGATACACTCATCTTT.

This clone is large in the sample. Other DNA sequences from this sample encode an identical CDR3 as well. The J gene is TRDJ1, the V gene TRDV2; D could derive from TRDD2 or TRDD3 (7 bases each). CDR1 is GEAIGNYY and CDR2 is EKD in the germline V gene. Trimming shortened V by 0 bases and J by 3 bases, and 22 bases separated the two germline ends. The CDR3 consists of 18 residues. The CDR3 loop is CACDTLNSYSTGADKLIF. The CDR3 nucleotides read TGTGCCTGTGACACCTTGAATTCCTACTCGACTGGGGCCGATAAACTCATCTTT.

V usage is TRDV2 and J usage is TRDJ1; D possibly corresponds to TRDD3 (6 bases). The CDR3 runs 17 residues. Trimming shortened V by 4 bases and J by 0 bases, and 20 bases separated the two germline ends. In germline, CDR1 is GEAIGNYY, CDR2 EKD. CDR3 in DNA: TGTGCCTGTGATCCCATCACTGGGACAAGGTACACCGATAAACTCATCTTT. Amino acids: CACDPITGTRYTDKLIF.

This clone was observed a few times. J is TRDJ2 and V is TRDV2; a weak D match, TRDD3 (8 bases). Germline values: CDR1 GEAIGNYY, CDR2 EKD. V gave up 0 bases and J gave up 11 bases, with 30 bases separating them. The CDR3 has 19 residues. CDR3 coding DNA: TGTGCCTGTGACACCGTTCCTACGAGGGGCCCGGGGATACCCAGCCAACTCTTCTTT. This encodes CACDTVPTRGPGIPSQLFF.

Comment on this clone: The mismatch at residue 15 between this DNA's translation and the TCRdb protein of a much larger clone likely reflects a read error; the protein shown is translated from the DNA. The gene calls are TRDV2 and TRDJ1; 11 nucleotides agree with TRDD3. With 4 bases clipped from V and 3 bases from J, the junction kept 21 bases outside the gene matches. CDR3 size: 20 residues. The germline V gene has CDR1 GEAIGNYY and CDR2 EKD. The chain's CDR3 is CACELLGLGDKVRYADKLIF. DNA for the CDR3: TGTGCCTGTGAGTTGTTGGGACTGGGGGATAAGGTCCGGTACGCCGATAAACTCATCTTT.

A note on this clone: The translation of this DNA and the TCRdb protein of a much larger clone differ at residue 12, probably owing to a read error; the protein shown here is translated from the DNA. The rearrangement links TRDV2 to TRDJ1; no clear D gene. The CDR3 is 14 amino acids. From germline, CDR1 is GEAIGNYY and CDR2 EKD. The CDR3 DNA sequence: TGTGCCTGTGACACCCTCGCAAACACCGATAAACCCATCTTT. This translates into CACDTLANTDKPIF.

A remark on this clone: With a far larger clone one base away, a read error is the likely cause. This CDR3 is also generated by other DNA sequences in the sample. This chain uses TRDV2 with TRDJ1; 9 bases map to TRDD3. This CDR3 comprises 14 residues. In germline, CDR1 is GEAIGNYY, CDR2 EKD. CDR3 coding DNA: TGTGCTTGTGAAGCCCTGGGGGATTCTGATAAACTCATCTTT. Translation gives CACEALGDSDKLIF.

A remark on this clone: TCRdb lists the protein of a much larger clone for this DNA, which differs at residue 9, so this is likely a read error; the protein given here is translated from the DNA itself. The chain recombines TRDV2 with TRDJ1, with a tentative D call TRDD1 (6 bases). Germline CDR1 is GEAIGNYY and CDR2 is EKD. Trimming took 1 base from V and 8 from J, leaving 28 bases between them. This CDR3 region has 18 residues. The chain's CDR3 is CACDTVELRDPSIVKLIF. The CDR3 DNA is TGTGCCTGTGACACGGTGGAGCTGAGGGACCCCTCAATAGTAAAACTCATCTTT.

This clone was observed a handful of times. The genes are TRDV2 and TRDJ1; 10 bases are shared with TRDD3. V shed 3 bases and J 0 bases; nucleotides not matched to a gene: 12. The germline V gene has CDR1 GEAIGNYY and CDR2 EKD. The CDR3 extends over 18 amino acids. The CDR3 region has the DNA TGTGCCTGTGACTACCTTCGTACTGGGGGATTGTACACCGATAAACTCATCTTT. Translation: CACDYLRTGGLYTDKLIF.